The source of this TCR beta chain is a study of blood T cell repertoires in COVID-19. Study overall: There were acute and convalescent COVID-19 samples, and they came from the United States, Italy and Spain. Sample material is recorded as cDNA or gDNA derived from T cells, B-cell-depleted T cells, or PBMCs.

This clone appeared a single time. Study processing details: From reference gene primer amplification, estimates of nucleated cell counts were derived. The repertoire was sequenced with immunoSEQ multiplex PCR; TCRdb's copy has only in-frame clones and lacks some. The D gene and trimming were derived from the DNA, and the V and J assignments and clone size from that table. The table records approximately 260,000 clones, 65% to 80% of them present only once. CDR1 MNHEY and CDR2 SVGAGI come from the germline V gene. This CDR3 is 14 amino acids long. Trimming cost V 7 bases and J 5 bases, with 17 bases left between them.

The specimen was peripheral blood. The clonotype was recovered from a woman in her thirties or forties with active or convalescent COVID-19. The V and J genes are TRBV6-5 and TRBJ1-1; no clear D gene. CDR3 sequence reads: CASTLDRGRTEAFF. DNA for the CDR3: TGTGCCAGCACCTTAGACCGGGGAAGGACTGAAGCTTTCTTT.